What follows are 17 T cell receptor beta chains derived from one specimen sequenced in a study of blood T cell repertoires in COVID-19. Sequencing used immunoSEQ multiplex PCR; TCRdb keeps in-frame clones, though not all of them. The sample shows 25,000 to 30,000 clones, 88% of them seen only once. The sample comprised peripheral blood. The source of these receptors is a woman in her forties or fifties with active COVID-19.

CDR3: CASQQGDPYGYTF. DNA for the CDR3: TGTGCCAGCCAGCAGGGGGACCCCTATGGCTACACCTTC. V usage is TRBV5-5 and J usage is TRBJ1-2, with TRBD1 matching 7 bases. The CDR3 has 13 amino acids. Per the germline V gene, CDR1 is SGHKS and CDR2 is YYEKEE (reference sequence). Losses at the gene ends were 7 bases for V and 4 bases for J; bases not matched to a gene: 7.

The count of this clone is one. The chain couples TRBV29-1 to TRBJ2-5, with D possibly matching TRBD2 (5 bases). Germline V gives CDR1 SQVTM, CDR2 ANQGSEA. With 4 bases removed from V and 4 bases from J, the gap between germline ends came to 10 bases. The length of the CDR3 is 12 residues. The CDR3 DNA reads as TGCAGCGTTGGAACTAGAATAGAGACCCAGTACTTC. This gives the protein CSVGTRIETQYF. The whole variable domain, remainder taken from reference TRBV29-1 and TRBJ2-5, is SAVISQKPSRDICQRGTSLTIQCQVDSQVTMMFWYRQQPGQSLTLIATANQGSEATYESGFVIDKFPISRPNLTFSTLTVSNMSPEDSSIYLCSVGTRIETQYFGPGTRLLVL.

This clone was picked up one time. V usage is TRBV6-6 and J usage is TRBJ1-5; no clear D. The germline V gene has CDR1 MNHNY and CDR2 SVGAGI (reference sequence). CDR3 length: 12 amino acids. V gave up 5 bases and J gave up 6 bases, with 8 bases separating them. The CDR3: CASSHAVQPQHF. As DNA, the CDR3 is TGTGCCAGCAGTCATGCAGTTCAGCCCCAGCATTTT.

In DNA form, the CDR3 reads TGTGCCAGCAGCCCGGGGACAGGCTACAATGAGCAGTTCTTC. Amino acid sequence: CASSPGTGYNEQFF. The chain carries TRBV5-4 and TRBJ2-1; TRBD1 aligns across 8 bases. With V trimmed by 4 bases and J by 3 bases, 3 bases remained unmatched. The germline V gene encodes CDR1 SGHNT and CDR2 YYREEE (reference sequence). The CDR3 covers 14 residues.

The chain is built from TRBV15 and TRBJ1-2, with a tentative D call TRBD1 (6 bases). CDR1 LNHNV and CDR2 YYDKDF come from the germline V gene (reference sequence). CDR3 size: 16 residues. Trimming took off 3 bases at V and 0 bases at J, with 14 bases between the two ends. The CDR3 spells CATSSLDRLANYGYTF. CDR3 coding DNA: TGTGCCACCAGCAGCCTAGACAGGTTAGCTAACTATGGCTACACCTTC.

V is TRBV5-1 and J is TRBJ2-7, with D perhaps TRBD1 (6 bases). V was cut by 1 base and J by 3 bases, with 14 bases left in between. CDR1 SGHRS and CDR2 YFSETQ come from the germline V gene. The CDR3 runs to 15 residues. Here the CDR3 DNA reads TGCGCCAGCAGCTTGCGGGCAGGGGCTAACTACGAGCAGTACTTC. Translation: CASSLRAGANYEQYF.

This clone appeared once. The chain links TRBV5-4 to TRBJ2-5, with 13 bases lining up with TRBD2. The CDR3 length is 17 residues. Trimming cost V 0 bases and J 2 bases; bases outside gene matches: 4. The germline V gene encodes CDR1 SGHNT and CDR2 YYREEE (reference sequence). In nucleotides, the CDR3 is TGTGCCAGCAGCTTGGGGAGGACTAGCGGGAGACAAGAGACCCAGTACTTC. This translates into CASSLGRTSGRQETQYF.

The rearrangement links TRBV28 to TRBJ2-6; D is uncertain. Trimming took off 3 bases at V and 0 bases at J, with 3 bases between the two ends. The germline gives CDR1 MDHEN, CDR2 SYDVKM. The CDR3 is made up of 14 amino acids. The CDR3 region has the DNA TGTGCCAGCAGTTTCCACTCTGGGGCCAACGTCCTGACTTTC. Amino acids: CASSFHSGANVLTF.

This chain joins TRBV24-1 and TRBJ2-7, with TRBD1 matching 7 bases. This CDR3 is 16 amino acids long. V shed 2 bases, J shed 2 bases, and the junction held 8 bases outside the gene matches. Germline V CDR1 and CDR2: KGHDR, SFDVKD. The CDR3 coding sequence is TGTGCCACCAGTGATTCGCGACAGGGTCCCCCCTACGAGCAGTACTTC. This translates into CATSDSRQGPPYEQYF.

This sequence joins TRBV6-1 and TRBJ1-2; D uncertain. V was shortened by 2 bases and J by 8 bases, with 6 bases between the two germline ends. The CDR3 is 11 residues long. Germline V gene sequence: CDR1 MNHNS, CDR2 SASEGT. DNA of the CDR3: TGTGCCAGCAGTGAAAATCGGGGCTACACCTTC. Amino acids: CASSENRGYTF.

The table lists this clone with a few counts. The gene calls are TRBV7-2 and TRBJ1-5; 9 nucleotides line up with TRBD1. V lost 5 bases and J lost 4; bases outside the gene matches: 6. Germline V CDR1 and CDR2: SGHTA, FQGNSA. CDR3 length: 15 residues. The CDR3 DNA follows: TGTGCCAGCAGCGTACAGGGGGCCTCGAATCAGCCCCAGCATTTT. The encoded protein is CASSVQGASNQPQHF.

The rearrangement joins TRBV9 to TRBJ2-5, with 14 bases that match TRBD2. Germline values: CDR1 SGDLS, CDR2 YYNGEE. V was pared by 5 bases and J by 3 bases, with 3 bases of the junction left unmatched. The CDR3 consists of 15 residues. CDR3 nucleotide sequence: TGTGCCAGCAGTCAGACTAGCGGGAGGGAAGAGACCCAGTACTTC. Translation gives CASSQTSGREETQYF.

This clone was picked up a small number of times. The chain uses TRBV18 and TRBJ1-2; the D gene is possibly TRBD1 (6 bases). The CDR3 consists of 16 residues. V was clipped by 3 bases and J by 3 bases, with 17 bases between them. From germline, CDR1 is KGHSH and CDR2 LQKENI. CDR3 sequence: CASSPSRQATHYGYTF. The CDR3 DNA reads as TGTGCCAGCTCACCGTCCAGACAGGCAACCCACTATGGCTACACCTTC. Together with reference TRBV18 and TRBJ1-2, the CDR3 gives the full variable domain: NAGVMQNPRHLVRRRGQEARLRCSPMKGHSHVYWYRQLPEEGLKFMVYLQKENIIDESGMPKERFSAEFPKEGPSILRIQQVVRGDSAAYFCASSPSRQATHYGYTFGSGTRLTVV.

V gene TRBV5-5 combines with J gene TRBJ1-2, with 9 bases identical to TRBD1. The CDR3 spans 15 residues. With V trimmed by 4 bases and J by 1 base, 5 bases remained unmatched. Germline CDR1 and CDR2: SGHKS and YYEKEE (reference sequence). The CDR3 DNA is TGTGCCAGCAGCCCACTGGGACAGGGTAACTATGGCTACACCTTC. Its translation: CASSPLGQGNYGYTF.

The chain joins TRBV5-1 to TRBJ1-2; D ambiguous. Looked up from germline, CDR1 is SGHRS and CDR2 is YFSETQ. V lost 4 bases and J 2 bases, leaving 9 bases between the germline ends. The CDR3 totals 13 residues. For the CDR3, the DNA is TGCGCCAGCAGCCAAACAGAGAACTATGGCTACACCTTC. Translated: CASSQTENYGYTF. The whole variable domain, remainder taken from reference TRBV5-1 and TRBJ1-2, is KAGVTQTPRYLIKTRGQQVTLSCSPISGHRSVSWYQQTPGQGLQFLFEYFSETQRNKGNFPGRFSGRQFSNSRSEMNVSTLELGDSALYLCASSQTENYGYTFGSGTRLTVV.

A single count supports this clone. This chain links TRBV7-9 with TRBJ2-1; 7 bases are shared with TRBD2. The junction had 23 bases not matched to a gene; V was cut back by 5 bases and J by 7 bases. The CDR3 contains 19 residues. The germline V gene encodes CDR1 SEHNR and CDR2 FQNEAQ (reference sequence). DNA for the CDR3: TGTGCCAGCAGCCGAGACTGGGGCCCAGCGGGACTCCCTTGGAATGAGCAGTTCTTC. It translates to CASSRDWGPAGLPWNEQFF.

The CDR3 nucleotides read TGTGCCAGCAGCCAAGCAGGGGGCCGGGGTGGCTACACCTTC. It yields the protein CASSQAGGRGGYTF. J is TRBJ1-2 and V is TRBV3-1 (or the pseudogene TRBV3-2); 8 positions agree with TRBD1. The CDR3 is 14 amino acids. Germline CDR1 and CDR2: LGHDT and YNNKEL (reference sequence). The V and J ends lost 1 base and 7 bases, in that order; junction bases with no gene match: 5.